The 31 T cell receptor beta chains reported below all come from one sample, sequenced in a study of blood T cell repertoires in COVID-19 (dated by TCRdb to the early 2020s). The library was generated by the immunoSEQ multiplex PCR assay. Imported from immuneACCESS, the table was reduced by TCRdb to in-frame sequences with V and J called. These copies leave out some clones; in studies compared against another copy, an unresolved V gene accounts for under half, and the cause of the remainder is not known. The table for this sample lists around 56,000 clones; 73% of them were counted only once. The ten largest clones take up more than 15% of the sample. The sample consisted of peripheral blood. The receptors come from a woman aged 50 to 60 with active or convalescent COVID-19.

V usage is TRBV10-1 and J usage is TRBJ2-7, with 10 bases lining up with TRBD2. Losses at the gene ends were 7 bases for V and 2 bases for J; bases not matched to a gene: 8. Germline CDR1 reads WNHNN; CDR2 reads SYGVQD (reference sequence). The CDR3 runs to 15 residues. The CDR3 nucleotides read TGCGCCAGCACCGAAGGCCTAGCGGGAGCCTACGAGCAGTACTTC. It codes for CASTEGLAGAYEQYF.

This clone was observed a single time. The CDR3 bases are TGTGCCAGCAGCGTAGGATTCGTCACCCGGGGCAATGAGCAGTTCTTC. Amino acids: CASSVGFVTRGNEQFF. The genes are TRBV9 and TRBJ2-1; D is possibly TRBD2 (5 bases). Trimming cost V 0 bases and J 6 bases, with 16 bases left between them. Germline CDR1 is SGDLS and CDR2 is YYNGEE. The CDR3 has 16 amino acids.

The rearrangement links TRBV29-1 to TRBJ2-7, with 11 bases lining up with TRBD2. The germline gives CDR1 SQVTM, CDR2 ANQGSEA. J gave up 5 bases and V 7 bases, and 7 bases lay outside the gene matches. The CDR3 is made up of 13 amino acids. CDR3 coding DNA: TGCAGCGCCGACATAGCGGGAGGGGACGAGCAGTACTTC. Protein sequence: CSADIAGGDEQYF.

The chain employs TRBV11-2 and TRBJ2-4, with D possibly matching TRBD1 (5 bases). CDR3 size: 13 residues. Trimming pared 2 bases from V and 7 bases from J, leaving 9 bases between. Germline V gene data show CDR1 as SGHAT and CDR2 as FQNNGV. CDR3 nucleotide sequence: TGTGCCAGCAGCTTAAAGCAGGGTAACATTCAGTACTTC. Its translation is CASSLKQGNIQYF.

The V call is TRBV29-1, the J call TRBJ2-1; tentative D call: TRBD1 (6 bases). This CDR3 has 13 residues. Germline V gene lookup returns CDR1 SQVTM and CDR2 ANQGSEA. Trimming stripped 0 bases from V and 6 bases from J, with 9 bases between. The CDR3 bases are TGCAGCGTTGAAGAGGCCAGGGGCAATGAGCAGTTCTTC. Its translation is CSVEEARGNEQFF.

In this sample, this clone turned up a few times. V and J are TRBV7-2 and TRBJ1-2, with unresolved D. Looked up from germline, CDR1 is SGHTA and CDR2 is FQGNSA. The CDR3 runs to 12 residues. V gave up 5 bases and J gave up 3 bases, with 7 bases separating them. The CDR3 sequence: CASSEGHYGYTF. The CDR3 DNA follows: TGTGCCAGCAGCGAGGGCCACTATGGCTACACCTTC. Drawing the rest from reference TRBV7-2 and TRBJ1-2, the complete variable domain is GAGVSQSPSNKVTEKGKDVELRCDPISGHTALYWYRQSLGQGLEFLIYFQGNSAPDKSGLPSDRFSAERTGGSVSTLTIQRTQQEDSAVYLCASSEGHYGYTFGSGTRLTVV.

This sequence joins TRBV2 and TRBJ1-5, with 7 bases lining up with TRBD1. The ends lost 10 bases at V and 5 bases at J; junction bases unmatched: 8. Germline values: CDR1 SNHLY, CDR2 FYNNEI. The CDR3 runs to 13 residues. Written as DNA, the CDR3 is TGTGCCACGTCGACAGGGTTAGATCAGCCCCAGCATTTT. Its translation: CATSTGLDQPQHF. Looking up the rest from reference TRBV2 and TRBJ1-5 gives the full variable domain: EPEVTQTPSHQVTQMGQEVILRCVPISNHLYFYWYRQILGQKVEFLVSFYNNEISEKSEIFDDQFSVERPDGSNFTLKIRSTKLEDSAMYFCATSTGLDQPQHFGDGTRLSIL.

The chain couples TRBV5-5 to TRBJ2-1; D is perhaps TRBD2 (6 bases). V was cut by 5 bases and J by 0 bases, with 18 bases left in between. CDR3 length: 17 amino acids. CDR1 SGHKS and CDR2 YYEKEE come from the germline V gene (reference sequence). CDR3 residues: CASRSWGRGNSYNEQFF. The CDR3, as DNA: TGTGCCAGCAGGTCGTGGGGCCGGGGGAACTCCTACAATGAGCAGTTCTTC. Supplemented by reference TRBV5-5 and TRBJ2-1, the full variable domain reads DAGVTQSPTHLIKTRGQQVTLRCSPISGHKSVSWYQQVLGQGPQFIFQYYEKEERGRGNFPDRFSARQFPNYSSELNVNALLLGDSALYLCASRSWGRGNSYNEQFFGPGTRLTVL.

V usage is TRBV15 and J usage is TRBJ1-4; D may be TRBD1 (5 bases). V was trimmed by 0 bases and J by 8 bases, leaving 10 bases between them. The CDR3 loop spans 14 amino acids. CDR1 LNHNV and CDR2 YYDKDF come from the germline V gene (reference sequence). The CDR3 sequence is CATSRDGASEKLFF. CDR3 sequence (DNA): TGTGCCACCAGCAGAGATGGGGCTTCCGAAAAACTGTTTTTT.

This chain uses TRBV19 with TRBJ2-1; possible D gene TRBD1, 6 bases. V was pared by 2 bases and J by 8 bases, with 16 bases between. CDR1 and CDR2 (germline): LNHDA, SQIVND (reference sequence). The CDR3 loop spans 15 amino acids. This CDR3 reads CASSIRTGMSDEQFF. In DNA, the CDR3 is TGTGCCAGTAGTATAAGAACAGGGATGTCGGATGAGCAGTTCTTC.

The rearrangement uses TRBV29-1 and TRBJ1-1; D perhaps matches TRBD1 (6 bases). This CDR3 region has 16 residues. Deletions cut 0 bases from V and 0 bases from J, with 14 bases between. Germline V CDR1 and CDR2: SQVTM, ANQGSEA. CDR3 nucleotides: TGCAGCGTTGAAGATCGGGTGACAGGATTGAACACTGAAGCTTTCTTT. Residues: CSVEDRVTGLNTEAFF.

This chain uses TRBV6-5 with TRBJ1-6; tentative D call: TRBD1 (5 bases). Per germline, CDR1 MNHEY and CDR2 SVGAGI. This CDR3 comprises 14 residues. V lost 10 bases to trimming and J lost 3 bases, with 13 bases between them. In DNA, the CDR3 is TGTGCCACCGTCGACAGTATCTATAATTCACCCCTCCACTTT. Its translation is CATVDSIYNSPLHF.

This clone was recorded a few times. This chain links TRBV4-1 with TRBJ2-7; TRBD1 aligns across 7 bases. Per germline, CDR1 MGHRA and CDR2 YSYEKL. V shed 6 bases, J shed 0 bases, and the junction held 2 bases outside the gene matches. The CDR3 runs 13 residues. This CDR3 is CASRRDSSYEQYF. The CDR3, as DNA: TGCGCCAGCAGGAGGGACAGCTCCTACGAGCAGTACTTC.

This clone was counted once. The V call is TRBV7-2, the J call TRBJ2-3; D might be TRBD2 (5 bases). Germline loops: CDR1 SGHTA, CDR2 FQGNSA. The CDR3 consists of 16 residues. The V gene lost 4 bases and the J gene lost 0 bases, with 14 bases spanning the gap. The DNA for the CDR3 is TGTGCCAGCAGCTCCCGTTCGAGGGCTAGCACAGATACGCAGTATTTT. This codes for CASSSRSRASTDTQYF.

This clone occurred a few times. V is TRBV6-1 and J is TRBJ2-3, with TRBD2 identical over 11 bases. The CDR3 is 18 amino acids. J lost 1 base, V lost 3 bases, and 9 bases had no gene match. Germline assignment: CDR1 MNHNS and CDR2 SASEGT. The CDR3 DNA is TGTGCCAGCAGTGACCCTCCCCTAGCGGGAGGTCGCACAGATACGCAGTATTTT. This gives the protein CASSDPPLAGGRTDTQYF.

The CDR3 loop is CSALLAETQYF. The CDR3, as DNA: TGCAGTGCTCTACTAGCCGAGACCCAGTACTTC. V is TRBV20-1 and J is TRBJ2-5; weak D call: TRBD2 (6 bases). In germline, CDR1 is DFQATT, CDR2 SNEGSKA (reference sequence). The V end was cut by 5 bases, the J end by 5 bases, with 9 bases between. The CDR3 runs 11 residues.

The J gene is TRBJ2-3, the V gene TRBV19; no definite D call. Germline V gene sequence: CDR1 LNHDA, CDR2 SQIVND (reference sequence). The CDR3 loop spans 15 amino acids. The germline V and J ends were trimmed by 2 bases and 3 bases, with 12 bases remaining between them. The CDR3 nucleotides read TGTGCCAGTAGTATAAGGTGGGCCAGAACAGATACGCAGTATTTT. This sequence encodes CASSIRWARTDTQYF. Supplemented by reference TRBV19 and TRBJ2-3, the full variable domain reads DGGITQSPKYLFRKEGQNVTLSCEQNLNHDAMYWYRQDPGQGLRLIYYSQIVNDFQKGDIAEGYSVSREKKESFPLTVTSAQKNPTAFYLCASSIRWARTDTQYFGPGTRLTVL.

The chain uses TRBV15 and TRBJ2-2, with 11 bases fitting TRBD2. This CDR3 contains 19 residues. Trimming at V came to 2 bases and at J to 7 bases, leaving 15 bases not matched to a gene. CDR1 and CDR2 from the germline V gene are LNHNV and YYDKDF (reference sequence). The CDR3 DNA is TGTGCCACCAGCAGACGCCCCCCAACTAGCGGGAGTATTGACGGGGAGCTGTTTTTT. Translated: CATSRRPPTSGSIDGELFF.

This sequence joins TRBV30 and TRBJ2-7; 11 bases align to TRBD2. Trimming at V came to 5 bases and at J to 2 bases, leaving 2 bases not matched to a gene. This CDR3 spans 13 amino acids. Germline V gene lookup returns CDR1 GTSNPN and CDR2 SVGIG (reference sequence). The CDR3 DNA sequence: TGTGCCTGGGGACTAGCGGGTACCTACGAGCAGTACTTC. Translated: CAWGLAGTYEQYF.

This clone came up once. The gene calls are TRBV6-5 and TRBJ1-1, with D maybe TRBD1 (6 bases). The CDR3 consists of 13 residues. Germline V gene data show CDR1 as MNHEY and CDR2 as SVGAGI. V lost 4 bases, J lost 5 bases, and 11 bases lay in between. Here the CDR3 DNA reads TGTGCCAGCAGTTCGATAGGGACAACTGAAGCTTTCTTT. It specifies CASSSIGTTEAFF.

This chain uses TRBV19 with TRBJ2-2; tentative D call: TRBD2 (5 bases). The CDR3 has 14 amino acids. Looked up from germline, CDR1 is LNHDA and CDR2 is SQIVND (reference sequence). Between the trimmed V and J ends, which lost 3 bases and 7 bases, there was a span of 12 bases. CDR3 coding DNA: TGTGCCAGTAGTATGACTATAAGAGACGGGGAGCTGTTTTTT. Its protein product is CASSMTIRDGELFF.

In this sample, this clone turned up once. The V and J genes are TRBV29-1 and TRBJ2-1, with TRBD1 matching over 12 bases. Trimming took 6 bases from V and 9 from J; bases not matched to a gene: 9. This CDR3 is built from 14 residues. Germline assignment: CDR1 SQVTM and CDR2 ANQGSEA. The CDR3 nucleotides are TGCAGCGTGGCGACCGGGACAGGGGGCGGTGAGCAGTTCTTC. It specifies CSVATGTGGGEQFF.

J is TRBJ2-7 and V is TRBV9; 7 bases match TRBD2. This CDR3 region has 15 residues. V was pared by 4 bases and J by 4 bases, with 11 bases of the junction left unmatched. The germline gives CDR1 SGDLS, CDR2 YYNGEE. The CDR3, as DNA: TGTGCCAGCAGCATACAGCCGGGAGGTGTATACGAGCAGTACTTC. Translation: CASSIQPGGVYEQYF.

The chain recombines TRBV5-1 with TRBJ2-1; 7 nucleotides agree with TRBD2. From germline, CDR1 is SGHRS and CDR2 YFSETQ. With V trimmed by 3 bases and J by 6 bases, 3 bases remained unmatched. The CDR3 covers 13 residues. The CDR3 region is CASSSPGGNEQFF. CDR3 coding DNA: TGCGCCAGCAGCTCCCCGGGAGGCAATGAGCAGTTCTTC.

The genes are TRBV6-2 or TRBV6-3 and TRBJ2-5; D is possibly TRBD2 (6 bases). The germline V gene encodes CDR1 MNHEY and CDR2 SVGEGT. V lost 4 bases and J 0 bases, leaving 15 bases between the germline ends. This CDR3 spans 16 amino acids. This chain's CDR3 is CASSFETGADQETQYF. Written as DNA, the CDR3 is TGTGCCAGCAGTTTTGAGACGGGAGCAGACCAAGAGACCCAGTACTTC.

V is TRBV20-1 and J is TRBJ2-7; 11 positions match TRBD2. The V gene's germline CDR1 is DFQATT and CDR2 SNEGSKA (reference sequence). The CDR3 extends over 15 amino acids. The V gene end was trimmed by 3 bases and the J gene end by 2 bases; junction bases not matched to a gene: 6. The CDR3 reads CSASSGTSGTYEQYF. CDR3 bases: TGCAGTGCTAGTTCCGGGACTAGCGGAACCTACGAGCAGTACTTC.

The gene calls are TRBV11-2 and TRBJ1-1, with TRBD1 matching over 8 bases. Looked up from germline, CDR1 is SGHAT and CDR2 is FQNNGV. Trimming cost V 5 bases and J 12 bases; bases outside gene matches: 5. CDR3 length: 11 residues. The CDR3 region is CASSPDRVTFF. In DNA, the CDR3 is TGTGCCAGCAGCCCGGACAGGGTGACTTTCTTT. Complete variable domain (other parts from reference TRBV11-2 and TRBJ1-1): EAGVAQSPRYKIIEKRQSVAFWCNPISGHATLYWYQQILGQGPKLLIQFQNNGVVDDSQLPKDRFSAERLKGVDSTLKIQPAKLEDSAVYLCASSPDRVTFFGQGTRLTVV.

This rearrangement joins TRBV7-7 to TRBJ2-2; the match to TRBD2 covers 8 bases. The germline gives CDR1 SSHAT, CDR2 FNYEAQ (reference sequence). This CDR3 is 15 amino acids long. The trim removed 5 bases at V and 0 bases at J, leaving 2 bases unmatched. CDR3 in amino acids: CASSKLAANTGELFF. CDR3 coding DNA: TGTGCCAGCAGCAAACTAGCGGCGAACACCGGGGAGCTGTTTTTT.

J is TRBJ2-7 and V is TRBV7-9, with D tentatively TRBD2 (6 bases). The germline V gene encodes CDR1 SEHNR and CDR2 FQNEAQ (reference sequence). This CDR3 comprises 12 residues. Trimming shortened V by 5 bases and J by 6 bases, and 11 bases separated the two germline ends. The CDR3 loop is CASSHQGLEQYF. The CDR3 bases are TGTGCCAGCAGCCACCAGGGACTCGAGCAGTACTTC.

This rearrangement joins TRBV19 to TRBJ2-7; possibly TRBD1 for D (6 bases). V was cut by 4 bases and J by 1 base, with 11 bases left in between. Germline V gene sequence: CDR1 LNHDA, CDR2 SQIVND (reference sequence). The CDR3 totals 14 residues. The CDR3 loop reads CASSNPQGSYEQYF. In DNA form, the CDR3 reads TGTGCCAGTAGTAACCCACAGGGTTCCTACGAGCAGTACTTC.

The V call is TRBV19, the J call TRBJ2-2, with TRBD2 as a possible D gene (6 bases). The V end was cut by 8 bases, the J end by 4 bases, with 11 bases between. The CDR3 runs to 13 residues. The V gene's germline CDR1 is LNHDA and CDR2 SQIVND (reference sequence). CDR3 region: CASGTASTGELFF. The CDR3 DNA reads TGTGCCAGTGGGACTGCCTCCACCGGGGAGCTGTTTTTT.